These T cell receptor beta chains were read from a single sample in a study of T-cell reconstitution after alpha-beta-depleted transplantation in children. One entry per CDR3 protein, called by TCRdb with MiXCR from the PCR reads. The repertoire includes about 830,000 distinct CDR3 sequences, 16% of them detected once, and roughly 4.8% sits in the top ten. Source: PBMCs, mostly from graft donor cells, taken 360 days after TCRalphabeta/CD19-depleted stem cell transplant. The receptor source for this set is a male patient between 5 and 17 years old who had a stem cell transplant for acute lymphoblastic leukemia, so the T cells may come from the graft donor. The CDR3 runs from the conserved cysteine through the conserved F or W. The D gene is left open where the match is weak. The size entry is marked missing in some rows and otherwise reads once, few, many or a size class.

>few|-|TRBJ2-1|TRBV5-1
TGCGCCAGCAGCTTGGTGGCAGCTCTCGAGGAGCAGTTCTTC
CASSLVAALEEQFF
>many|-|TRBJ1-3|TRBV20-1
TGCAGTGCTAGAACGACAGCTTTGGGGGGGGTTTTGAACACCATATATTTT
CSARTTALGGVLNTIYF
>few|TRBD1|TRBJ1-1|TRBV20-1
TGCAGTGCTAGAGAGGCGACAGGGGGCGGAAAAACTGAAGCTTTCTTT
CSAREATGGGKTEAFF
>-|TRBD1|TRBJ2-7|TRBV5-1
TGCGCCATGAGCTTGTATGGGACAGGGGTTACCTACGAGCAGTACTTC
CAMSLYGTGVTYEQYF
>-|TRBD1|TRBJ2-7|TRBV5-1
TGCGCCAGCAGCTTGGTACAGGGGACCAACTACGAGCAGTACTTC
CASSLVQGTNYEQYF
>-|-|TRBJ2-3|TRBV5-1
TGCGCCAGCAGCCGTCCGAGGACCCTTGGGGGAGATACGCAGTATTTT
CASSRPRTLGGDTQYF
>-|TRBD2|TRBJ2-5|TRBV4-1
TGCGCCAGCAGCCTACGGGCCCCTAGCGGGAGGGTTCTGGAGACCCAGTACTTC
CASSLRAPSGRVLETQYF
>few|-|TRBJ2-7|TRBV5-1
TGCGCCAGCAGCTTCAGGGATATGAGGGTATACGAGCAGTACTTC
CASSFRDMRVYEQYF
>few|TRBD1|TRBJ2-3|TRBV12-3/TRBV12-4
TGTGCCAGCAGTCAAACCCGGGACAGGGCTAGCACAGATACGCAGTATTTT
CASSQTRDRASTDTQYF
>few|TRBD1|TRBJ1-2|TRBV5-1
TGCGCCAGCAGTAACCGGGACAGATACTACGGCTACACCTTC
CASSNRDRYYGYTF
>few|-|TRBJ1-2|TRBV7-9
TGTGCCACCGAAACCCCCGGGAACTATGGCTACACCTTC
CATETPGNYGYTF
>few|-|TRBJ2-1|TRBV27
TGTGCCAGCAGCCGATACCCGGGACCCTACAATGAGCAGTTCTTC
CASSRYPGPYNEQFF
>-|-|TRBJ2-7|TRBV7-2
TGTGCCAGCAGCTTATATCACCGCGGAGACTACGAGCAGTACTTC
CASSLYHRGDYEQYF
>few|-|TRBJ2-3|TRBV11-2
TGTGCCAGCAGCTTAGGGCCTGGGAACACAGATACGCAGTATTTT
CASSLGPGNTDTQYF
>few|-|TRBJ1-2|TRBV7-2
TGTGCCAGCAGCTCGTCGTCTACAGGTTGGAGGAACTATGGCTACACCTTC
CASSSSSTGWRNYGYTF
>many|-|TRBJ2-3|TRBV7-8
TGTGCCAGCAGCTTAAGGGTTAGAGCTGCAGATACGCAGTATTTT
CASSLRVRAADTQYF
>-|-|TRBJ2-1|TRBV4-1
TGCGCCAGCAGCCAAGATCAGAAGGGCAACTCCTACAATGAGCAGTTCTTC
CASSQDQKGNSYNEQFF
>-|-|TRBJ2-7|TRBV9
TGTGCCAGCGGTCCCGGGACTGCGTACGGCCAGTACTTC
CASGPGTAYGQYF